What follows describes a single T cell receptor (beta chain). The clone's antigen remains unknown. Base qualities are missing; no much larger clone stands one base away. The sample is drawn from a study of T cell responses to AZD1222 COVID-19 vaccine (dated by TCRdb to the early 2020s). Looking at the study overall: TCR sequencing was performed for roughly 250 trial participants, of whom approximately 200 were given two doses of AZD1222 and around 26 were given two doses of MenACWY control vaccine. Trial participants were enrolled into age subgroups of 18-55, 56-69 and 70-plus years, which contained about 160, 30 and 59 TCR-sequenced participants, respectively.

The germline V gene (reference sequence) supplies CDR1 GTSNPN and CDR2 SVGIG. The CDR3 runs 16 residues from the cysteine to the phenylalanine. Only CDR3 DNA is held: 48 bases, read in frame from base 1. Relative to germline, V is missing 1 base and J is missing 13 bases, with 20 bases of the junction outside any gene match. The meaning of the sample's time point label: about 28 days (+/-7) after the second vaccine dose. AZD1222 recipients whose second dose came at about 4 weeks and those whose second dose came at about 12 weeks were combined into one group, since spike-specific TCR depth and breadth did not differ between the two schedules. Samples from vaccinated people were obtained from the UK trials COV001 and COV002, which included a single-blind randomized controlled phase 2/3 trial of AZD1222 (ChAdOx1 nCoV-19) in healthy adults. For TCRbeta chain sequencing, PBMC samples were collected from trial participants at day 0 and at day 28 after the second dose.

The CDR3 regions of human TCRbeta chains were analyzed by immunosequencing. In the original analysis: Repertoire TCRs were matched against a reference library of SARS-CoV-2-specific TCRs generated with the MIRA antigen-specificity platform. Breadth was defined as the fraction of unique TCRs that were SARS-CoV-2-associated. Depth was defined as the fraction of total T cells that were SARS-CoV-2-associated. Using the MIRA data, every spike-specific TCR was mapped to the spike region that the TCR reacted to and assigned to either a CD4 or a CD8 class. Log10-transformed breadth and depth values were compared by one-way ANOVA with Sidak's multiple comparisons tests. This immuneACCESS table, as held by TCRdb, lists in-frame sequences with V and J called but not all clones. Of the missing ones, under half trace to an unresolved V gene in checked studies; the others have no known cause. The V and J calls and clone size come from that table; D and trimming were worked out from the DNA. The sample table contains 100,000 or so clones; only one count was recorded for 89% of them. The ten largest clones add up to 35% to 55% of the sample.

Findings and caveats that apply to the study as a whole: Because no day 14 peak-response samples were available, the repertoires could be characterized only after the peak T cell response. In the small 56-69-year group, the increase in depth fell short of significance, most likely because of low power. Conclusions about previously exposed vaccinees are limited because only 6 or 7 AZD1222 recipients were SARS-CoV-2 seropositive at baseline. Reportedly, close to half of the unique spike-specific TCRs recognized epitopes lying outside the regions that are mutated in the B.1.351 and B.1.1.7 variants. The whole spike protein was spanned by vaccine-associated CD4 TCRs, and dominant responses were seen in regions 160-218 and 743-854. Most participants were white British and females outnumbered males, and the authors suggested that clonal diversity may have been underestimated. After two AZD1222 doses, both the breadth and the depth of spike-specific TCRs were significantly higher than at day 0 and than in MenACWY recipients.

The receptor's source is an adult who received the AZD1222 COVID-19 vaccine. Sample: peripheral blood, taken 28 days after the second AZD1222 dose. The rearrangement combines TRBV30 with TRBJ2-3, with 7 middle bases fitting TRBD2. The CDR3 region has the sequence CAWSARDHYGGNREYF. The base sequence is TGTGCCTGGAGTGCCCGGGACCACTACGGGGGGAATCGAGAGTATTTT.